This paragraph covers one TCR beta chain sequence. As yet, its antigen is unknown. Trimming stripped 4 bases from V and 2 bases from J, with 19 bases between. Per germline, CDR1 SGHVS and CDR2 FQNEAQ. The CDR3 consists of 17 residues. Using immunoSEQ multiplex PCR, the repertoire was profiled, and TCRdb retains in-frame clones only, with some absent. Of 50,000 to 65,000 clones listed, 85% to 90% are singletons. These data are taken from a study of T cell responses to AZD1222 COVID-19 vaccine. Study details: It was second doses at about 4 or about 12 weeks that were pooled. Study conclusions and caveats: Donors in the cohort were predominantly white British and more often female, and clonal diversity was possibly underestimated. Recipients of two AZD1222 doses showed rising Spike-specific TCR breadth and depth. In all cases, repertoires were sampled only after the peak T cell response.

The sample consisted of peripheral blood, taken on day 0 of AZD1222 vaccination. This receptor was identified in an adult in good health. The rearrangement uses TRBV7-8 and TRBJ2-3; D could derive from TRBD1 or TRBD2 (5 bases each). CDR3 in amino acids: CASSYGAEGRFTDTQYF. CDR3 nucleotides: TGTGCCAGCAGCTACGGTGCCGAGGGACGCTTCACAGATACGCAGTATTTT.